This is a list of T cell receptor beta chains from one sample in a study of cytomegalovirus exposure and HLA in healthy donors. Clones were sequenced by immunoSEQ multiplex PCR, and TCRdb holds only the in-frame ones, with some missing. This table holds some 200,000 clones, 75% to 90% found once. Sequencing was performed on PBMCs. Receptors originate from a boy aged 2 to 10 in good health and CMV-seronegative. Both conserved end residues are part of each CDR3. The D gene is left open where the match is weak. For some rows the clone size is stated as once, few or many, or as a class when expanded; others skip it.

clone size,J gene,D gene,V gene,CDR3 protein,CDR3 DNA
.,TRBJ2-5,.,TRBV6-5,CASRAGEEETQYF,TGTGCCAGCAGGGCAGGGGAAGAAGAGACCCAGTACTTC
.,TRBJ1-2,.,TRBV30,CAWSPGSNGYTF,TGTGCCTGGAGCCCCGGGAGCAATGGCTACACCTTC
.,TRBJ1-5,TRBD1,TRBV27,CASSLIGGVNQPQHF,TGTGCCAGCAGTTTAATAGGGGGCGTCAATCAGCCCCAGCATTTT
.,TRBJ2-1,TRBD2,TRBV7-9,CASSLTSGGGEQFF,TGTGCCAGCAGCTTGACTAGCGGGGGGGGTGAGCAGTTCTTC
.,TRBJ2-7,TRBD2,TRBV29-1,CSVEMDRLAGRGVYEQYF,TGCAGCGTTGAAATGGATAGGCTAGCGGGCCGGGGGGTCTACGAGCAGTACTTC
.,TRBJ1-4,.,TRBV5-4,CASSPAGQKGEKLFF,TGTGCCAGCAGCCCGGCCGGACAGAAAGGTGAAAAACTGTTTTTT
.,TRBJ2-7,TRBD1,TRBV7-9,CASSRTGEGYEQYF,TGTGCCAGCAGCCGGACAGGCGAGGGGTACGAGCAGTACTTC
.,TRBJ2-1,TRBD1,TRBV7-9,CSSSPTDRVFNEQFF,TGTTCCAGCAGCCCGACAGACAGGGTCTTTAATGAGCAGTTCTTC
.,TRBJ2-2,.,TRBV7-7,CASSLAGTGELFF,TGTGCTAGCAGCTTAGCCGGTACCGGGGAGCTGTTTTTT
.,TRBJ2-1,.,TRBV13,CASSLGWLAGSYNEQFF,TGTGCCAGCAGCTTAGGTTGGTTGGCTGGCTCCTACAATGAGCAGTTCTTC
.,TRBJ1-1,.,TRBV5-1,CASSLLGTNMNTEAFF,TGCGCCAGCAGCTTGTTAGGGACAAACATGAACACTGAAGCTTTCTTT
.,TRBJ1-1,TRBD1,TRBV19,CASGDRDTEAFF,TGTGCCAGTGGCGACAGGGACACTGAAGCTTTCTTT
.,TRBJ2-3,.,TRBV10-1,CASRGTLSSTDTQYF,TGCGCCAGCAGGGGGACACTATCTAGCACAGATACGCAGTATTTT
.,TRBJ1-2,.,TRBV5-1,CASSGGRDYGYTF,TGCGCCAGCAGCGGAGGACGGGACTATGGCTACACCTTC
.,TRBJ2-3,.,TRBV4-1,CASSPGTDTQYF,TGCGCCAGCAGCCCCGGCACAGATACGCAGTATTTT
.,TRBJ2-5,TRBD2,TRBV4-1,CASSQGPGAGGETQYF,TGCGCCAGCAGCCAAGGCCCTGGAGCGGGAGGGGAGACCCAGTACTTC
.,TRBJ2-5,TRBD2,TRBV13,CASSDLAGGGETQYF,TGTGCCAGCAGCGATCTAGCGGGGGGAGGGGAGACCCAGTACTTC
.,TRBJ2-1,TRBD2,TRBV5-4,CASSLDRGVKFF,TGTGCCAGCAGCTTGGACCGGGGGGTCAAGTTCTTC
once,TRBJ2-7,.,TRBV6-1,CASSNKLRDTLLF,TGTGCCAGCAGTAATAAACTCCGGGACACCCTCCTCTTC
.,TRBJ2-1,TRBD2,TRBV29-1,CSVELAGVAFF,TGCAGCGTTGAGCTAGCGGGAGTAGCGTTCTTC